This entry is about one T cell receptor (beta chain). Regions amplified from RNA transcripts were the TCR beta CDR3 regions. HTBI primers were used for first-round RT-PCR of the TCR CDR3. MiXCR was run by TCRdb on the multiplex PCR reads, yielding one entry per CDR3 protein. This table has roughly 840,000 distinct CDR3 sequences, 35% to 45% appearing once. Stable hyperthyroidism: no ophthalmopathy progression over 18 months of follow-up. The data are from a study of T cells in Graves' hyperthyroidism and ophthalmopathy. The germline gives CDR1 SGHTA, CDR2 FQGNSA. The CDR3 runs 14 residues. Sequences were obtained from blood. The source is a young man with Graves' hyperthyroidism. This chain links TRBV7-2 with TRBJ2-5; 8 positions agree with TRBD1. The DNA end lines up better with TRBJ2-4; the J call may be wrong. CDR3 coding DNA: TGTGCCAGCAGCAGAGACAGGGGCCAAAACATTCAGTACTTC. Protein product: CASSRDRGQNIQYF.